The T cell receptor beta chain described here comes from a study of T cells in Graves' hyperthyroidism and ophthalmopathy. Findings and caveats of the study: Most thyroid clonotypes with frequency above 0.001 were detected in blood.

CDR1 SGHVS and CDR2 FNYEAQ come from the germline V gene. Trimming at V came to 0 bases and at J to 5 bases, leaving 5 bases not matched to a gene. This CDR3 is 16 amino acids long. The TCR beta CDR3 regions underwent amplification using RNA transcripts as the source. The HTBI set primed first-round TCR CDR3 RT-PCR. From the multiplex PCR reads, TCRdb called clonotypes with MiXCR, one entry per CDR3 protein. This sample has a few hundred thousand distinct CDR3 sequences, with more than 20% found just once. Patients aged 18 to 65 had newly diagnosed hyperthyroidism that had lasted under 2 months. The diagnostic basis comprised clinical symptoms, serum thyroxine and TRAb, thyroid ultrasound and orbital computed tomography. A remark on this clonotype: Its target is not known.

Sequencing was done on a sample of blood. The source is a man between 50 and 59 years old with Graves' hyperthyroidism. The chain recombines TRBV7-6 with TRBJ2-1; 9 nucleotides match TRBD2. The CDR3 DNA is TGTGCCAGCAGCTTAGCCTGGACTAGCGAGAACAATGAGCAGTTCTTC. This gives the protein CASSLAWTSENNEQFF.